Each of the 12 T cell receptor beta chains below was sequenced from the same sample in a study of cytomegalovirus exposure and HLA in healthy donors. The primer mix had 60 Vbeta and 13 Jbeta primers. Repertoires were generated with immunoSEQ multiplex PCR, while TCRdb's copy carries only in-frame clones and drops some. Found here are around 200,000 clones, around 79% of them singletons; the top ten hold roughly 1.6%. The sample comprised PBMCs. The receptors derive from a woman under 30 in good health and CMV-seronegative.

This clone has more than one count but fewer than ten. CDR3 in amino acids: CASSLALGGGSYNEQFF. The CDR3 DNA is TGTGCCAGCAGCTTAGCTCTTGGTGGGGGGTCCTACAATGAGCAGTTCTTC. The rearrangement links TRBV7-2 to TRBJ2-1, with D perhaps TRBD2 (6 bases). V dropped 0 bases and J dropped 1 base, with 13 bases sitting between them. CDR3 length: 17 amino acids. Germline V lookup: CDR1 SGHTA, CDR2 FQGNSA.

CDR3 sequence (DNA): TGTGCCAGCAGCCAAGAGCGGAACCGTTTTTACAATGAGCAGTTCTTC. Translating it yields CASSQERNRFYNEQFF. V gene TRBV4-2 combines with J gene TRBJ2-1; D is unresolved. The length of the CDR3 is 16 residues. V lost 0 bases and J 4 bases, leaving 13 bases between the germline ends. Germline CDR1 reads LGHNA; CDR2 reads YNFKEQ.

The V call is TRBV9, the J call TRBJ2-7; 13 nucleotides line up with TRBD2. CDR1 and CDR2 (germline): SGDLS, YYNGEE. V lost 4 bases to trimming and J lost 5 bases; unmatched junction nucleotides: 6. This CDR3 is built from 15 residues. As DNA, the CDR3 is TGTGCCAGCAGCCGGACTAGCGGGGGAAGTGACGAGCAGTACTTC. Translating gives CASSRTSGGSDEQYF. Filled out from reference TRBV9 and TRBJ2-7, the complete variable domain reads DSGVTQTPKHLITATGQRVTLRCSPRSGDLSVYWYQQSLDQGLQFLIQYYNGEERAKGNILERFSAQQFPDLHSELNLSSLELGDSALYFCASSRTSGGSDEQYFGPGTRLTVT.

CDR3 in amino acids: CASRRTEINYGYTF. The CDR3 DNA follows: TGCGCCAGCAGAAGGACAGAGATTAACTATGGCTACACCTTC. The V gene is TRBV5-1, the J gene TRBJ1-2; weak D call: TRBD1 (6 bases). There are 14 residues in the CDR3. Germline V gives CDR1 SGHRS, CDR2 YFSETQ. Trimming shortened V by 5 bases and J by 1 base, and 12 bases separated the two germline ends.

Here the CDR3 DNA reads TGTGCCACCAGCAGGGACATGGGGGGGAACACTGAAGCTTTCTTT. It is translated as CATSRDMGGNTEAFF. The V call is TRBV15, the J call TRBJ1-1, with D possibly being TRBD1 (5 bases). Germline V gives CDR1 LNHNV, CDR2 YYDKDF (reference sequence). Trimming shortened V by 3 bases and J by 1 base, and 12 bases separated the two germline ends. The CDR3 covers 15 residues.

This clone was observed a few times. The chain has TRBV5-1 and TRBJ2-1; a possible D gene is TRBD2 (6 bases). The CDR3 has 17 amino acids. Deletions cut 0 bases from V and 7 bases from J, with 20 bases between. Germline loops: CDR1 SGHRS, CDR2 YFSETQ. The CDR3 loop reads CASSLAYSPGGKNEQFF. The CDR3 nucleotides are TGCGCCAGCAGCTTGGCTTACTCCCCGGGCGGGAAGAATGAGCAGTTCTTC.

The CDR3 reads CASSVSTGGLEGYTF. CDR3 nucleotides: TGTGCCAGCAGCGTATCGACAGGGGGCTTGGAGGGCTACACCTTC. V usage is TRBV9 and J usage is TRBJ1-2, with 10 bases lining up with TRBD1. The J segment lost 8 bases and the V segment lost 1 base, leaving 8 bases of the junction unmatched. This CDR3 has 15 residues. Germline V gene lookup returns CDR1 SGDLS and CDR2 YYNGEE.

The chain employs TRBV6-6 and TRBJ2-7, with TRBD1 as a possible D gene (7 bases). The V gene lost 6 bases and the J gene lost 2 bases, with 17 bases spanning the gap. From germline, CDR1 is MNHNY and CDR2 SVGAGI (reference sequence). This CDR3 has 15 amino acids. CDR3 amino acids: CASRRGQLDAYEQYF. CDR3 nucleotides: TGTGCCAGCAGGCGGGGACAGCTTGATGCCTACGAGCAGTACTTC.

This chain uses TRBV2 with TRBJ2-2; TRBD2 might be the D (5 bases). Looked up from germline, CDR1 is SNHLY and CDR2 is FYNNEI. The CDR3 is 14 amino acids. Trimming took off 5 bases at V and 0 bases at J, with 7 bases between the two ends. The CDR3 loop is CASSSGSNTGELFF. The CDR3 DNA reads TGTGCCAGCAGTTCGGGGTCGAACACCGGGGAGCTGTTTTTT.

The chain joins TRBV11-3 to TRBJ2-3, with 15 bases fitting TRBD2. The CDR3 is 15 amino acids. Looked up from germline, CDR1 is SGHNT and CDR2 is YENEEA. Trimming took 5 bases from V and 6 from J; bases not matched to a gene: 3. The CDR3 DNA reads TGTGCCAGCAGCAAAGGACTAGCGGGAGGGGATACGCAGTATTTT. This translates into CASSKGLAGGDTQYF.

V usage is TRBV19 and J usage is TRBJ1-2; 7 positions match TRBD1. Germline CDR1 LNHDA, CDR2 SQIVND (reference sequence). V was pared by 7 bases and J by 4 bases, with 6 bases of the junction left unmatched. The CDR3 extends over 13 amino acids. CDR3 region: CASNRQGSYGYTF. CDR3 DNA: TGTGCCAGTAATCGACAGGGCTCCTATGGCTACACCTTC.

The V call is TRBV6-1, the J call TRBJ2-7, with TRBD1 as a possible D gene (6 bases). Germline V gene data show CDR1 as MNHNS and CDR2 as SASEGT. V gave up 6 bases and J gave up 7 bases, with 13 bases separating them. This CDR3 has 12 amino acids. The CDR3 DNA is TGTGCCAGCAGCAGGGGTCTGAGTGAGCAGTACTTC. Protein product: CASSRGLSEQYF.